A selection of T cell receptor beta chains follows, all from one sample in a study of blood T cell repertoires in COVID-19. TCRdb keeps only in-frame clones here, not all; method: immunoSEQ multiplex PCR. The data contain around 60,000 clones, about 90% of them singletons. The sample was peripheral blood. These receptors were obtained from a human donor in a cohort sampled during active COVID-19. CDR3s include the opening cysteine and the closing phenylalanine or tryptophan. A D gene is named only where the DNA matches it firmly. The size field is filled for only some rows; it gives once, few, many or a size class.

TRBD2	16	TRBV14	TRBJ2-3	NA	CASSSQGGLATDTQYF	TGTGCCAGCAGCTCCCAAGGAGGACTAGCGACAGATACGCAGTATTTT
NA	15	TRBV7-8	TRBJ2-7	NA	CASSFSIGRNDEQYF	TGTGCCAGCAGCTTCTCTATCGGCAGGAATGACGAGCAGTACTTC
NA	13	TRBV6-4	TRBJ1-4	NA	CASSRTRDEKLFF	TGTGCCAGCAGTCGGACAAGGGATGAAAAACTGTTTTTT
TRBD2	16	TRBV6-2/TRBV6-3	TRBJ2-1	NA	CASSSTLAGAYNEQFF	TGTGCCAGCAGTTCCACACTAGCGGGAGCCTACAATGAGCAGTTCTTC
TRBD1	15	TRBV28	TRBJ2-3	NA	CASSLPTGGGDTQYF	TGTGCCAGCAGTTTGCCCACAGGGGGTGGGGATACGCAGTATTTT
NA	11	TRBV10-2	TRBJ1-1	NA	CASSESTEAFF	TGCGCCAGCAGTGAGTCCACAGAAGCTTTCTTT
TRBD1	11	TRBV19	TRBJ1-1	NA	CASSFRGQGFF	TGTGCCAGTAGTTTCAGGGGGCAAGGTTTCTTT
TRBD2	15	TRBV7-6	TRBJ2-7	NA	CASRSSGRIDNEQYF	TGTGCCAGCAGATCTAGCGGGAGGATTGACAACGAGCAGTACTTC
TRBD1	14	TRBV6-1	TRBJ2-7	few	CASSERQGAWEQYF	TGTGCCAGCAGTGAAAGGCAGGGGGCTTGGGAGCAGTACTTC
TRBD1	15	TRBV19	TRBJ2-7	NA	CASSRRQGESYEQYF	TGTGCCAGTAGTCGCAGACAGGGGGAATCCTACGAGCAGTACTTC
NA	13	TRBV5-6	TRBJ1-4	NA	CASSLGTEEKLFF	TGTGCCAGCAGCTTGGGGACAGAAGAAAAACTGTTTTTT
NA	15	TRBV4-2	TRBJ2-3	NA	CASSQEQDYTDTQYF	TGTGCCAGCAGCCAAGAACAGGATTACACAGATACGCAGTATTTT
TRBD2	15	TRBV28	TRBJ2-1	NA	CASSFPSGRGNEQFF	TGTGCCAGCAGTTTCCCTAGCGGGAGGGGTAATGAGCAGTTCTTC
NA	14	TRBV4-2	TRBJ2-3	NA	CASSVRELTDTQYF	TGTGCCAGCAGCGTCCGGGAGCTCACAGATACGCAGTATTTT
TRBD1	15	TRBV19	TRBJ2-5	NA	CASSIGGTVQETQYF	TGTGCCAGTAGTATAGGTGGGACAGTCCAAGAGACCCAGTACTTC
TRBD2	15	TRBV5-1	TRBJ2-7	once	CASRALAGSSYEQYF	TGCGCCAGCAGAGCGCTAGCGGGGAGCTCCTACGAGCAGTACTTC
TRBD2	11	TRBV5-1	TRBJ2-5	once	CASSSSGTQYF	TGCGCCAGCAGCTCTAGCGGGACCCAGTACTTC
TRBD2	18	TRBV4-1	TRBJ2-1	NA	CASSQEPPMRSSGNEQFF	TGCGCCAGCAGCCAAGAACCTCCCATGAGGTCTAGCGGGAATGAGCAGTTCTTC
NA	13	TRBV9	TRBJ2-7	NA	CASRCHRDYEQYF	TGTGCCAGCAGATGTCACAGGGACTACGAGCAGTACTTC
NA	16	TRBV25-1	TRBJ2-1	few	CASSEYWETGSNEQFF	TGTGCCAGCAGTGAATATTGGGAGACGGGTTCAAATGAGCAGTTCTTC
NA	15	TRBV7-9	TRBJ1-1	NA	CASSLSGGMNTEAFF	TGTGCCAGCAGCTTATCCGGGGGGATGAACACTGAAGCTTTCTTT
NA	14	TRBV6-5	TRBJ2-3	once	CASSYGLMADTQYF	TGTGCCAGCAGTTATGGACTCATGGCAGATACGCAGTATTTT
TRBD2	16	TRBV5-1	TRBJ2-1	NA	CASSSGLAGMGDEQFF	TGCGCCAGCAGCTCGGGACTAGCGGGGATGGGGGATGAGCAGTTCTTC
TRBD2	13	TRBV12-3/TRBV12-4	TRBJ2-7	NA	CASSHGLAYEQYF	TGTGCCAGCAGCCACGGACTAGCCTACGAGCAGTACTTC
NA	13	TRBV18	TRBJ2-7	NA	CASSPARAHEQYF	TGTGCCAGCTCACCGGCCAGGGCCCACGAGCAGTACTTC
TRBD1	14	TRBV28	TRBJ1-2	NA	CASSVSGTGYGYTF	TGTGCCAGCAGTGTGTCCGGGACAGGCTATGGCTACACCTTC
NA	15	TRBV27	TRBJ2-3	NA	CASSFSATSTDTQYF	TGTGCCAGCAGTTTTAGCGCTACTAGCACAGATACGCAGTATTTT
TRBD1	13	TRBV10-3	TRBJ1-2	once	CAILGQGNYGYTF	TGTGCCATCTTGGGACAGGGGAACTATGGCTACACCTTC
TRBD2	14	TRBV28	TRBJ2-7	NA	CASHRGDGPYEQYF	TGTGCCAGCCACCGGGGGGACGGACCCTACGAGCAGTACTTC
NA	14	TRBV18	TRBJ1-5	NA	CASSPGAGAQPQHF	TGTGCCAGCTCACCAGGGGCAGGGGCCCAGCCCCAGCATTTT
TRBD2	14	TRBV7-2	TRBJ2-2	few	CASSLSGTVGELFF	TGTGCCAGCAGCTTAAGCGGGACCGTCGGGGAGCTGTTTTTT
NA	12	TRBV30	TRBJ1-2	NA	CAWSLTGNGYTF	TGTGCCTGGAGTTTAACGGGGAATGGCTACACCTTC
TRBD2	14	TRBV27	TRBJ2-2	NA	CASSPGLAGGELFF	TGTGCCAGCAGTCCCGGACTAGCCGGCGGGGAGCTGTTTTTT